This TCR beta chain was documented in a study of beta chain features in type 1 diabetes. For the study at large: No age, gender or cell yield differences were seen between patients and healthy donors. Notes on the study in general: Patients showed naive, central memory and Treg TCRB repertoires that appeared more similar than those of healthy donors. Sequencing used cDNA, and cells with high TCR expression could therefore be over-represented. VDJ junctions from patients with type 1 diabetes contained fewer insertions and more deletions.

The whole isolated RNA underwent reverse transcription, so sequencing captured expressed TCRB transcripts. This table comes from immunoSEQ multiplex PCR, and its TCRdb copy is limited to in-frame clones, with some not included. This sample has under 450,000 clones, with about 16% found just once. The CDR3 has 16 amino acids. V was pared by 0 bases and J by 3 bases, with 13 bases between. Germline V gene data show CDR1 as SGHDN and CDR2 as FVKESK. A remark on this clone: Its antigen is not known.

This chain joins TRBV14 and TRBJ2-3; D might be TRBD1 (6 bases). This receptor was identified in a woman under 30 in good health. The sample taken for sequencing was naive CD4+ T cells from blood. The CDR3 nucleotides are TGTGCCAGCAGCCAAGATTCCGGACAGTCGACAGATACGCAGTATTTT. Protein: CASSQDSGQSTDTQYF.